This T cell receptor beta chain was captured in a study of blood T cells in healthy people across ages. Germline V gene data show CDR1 as SGHDN and CDR2 as FVKESK. This CDR3 region has 15 residues. To note about this clonotype: One end of the junction fails to match germline, which may point to a read error.

The authors ran a second PCR of about 6 to 11 cycles using a sample-barcoded 5' primer and a J-beta primer mix. All cDNA molecules were each tagged by a template-switch adaptor with 12 random nucleotides. TCRdb recomputed calls from the 5' RACE reads with MiXCR, one row per CDR3 protein. The sample has roughly 2 million distinct CDR3 sequences; approximately 50% are singletons. The clonotype comes from a woman aged 40 to 55 in good health. Sequencing input: blood. This chain uses TRBV14 with TRBJ1-4; D not certain. The CDR3 DNA reads as TGTGCCGGCAGCCAAGGTTCCAGGACGGATGAAAAACTGTTTTTT. Protein product: CAGSQGSRTDEKLFF.